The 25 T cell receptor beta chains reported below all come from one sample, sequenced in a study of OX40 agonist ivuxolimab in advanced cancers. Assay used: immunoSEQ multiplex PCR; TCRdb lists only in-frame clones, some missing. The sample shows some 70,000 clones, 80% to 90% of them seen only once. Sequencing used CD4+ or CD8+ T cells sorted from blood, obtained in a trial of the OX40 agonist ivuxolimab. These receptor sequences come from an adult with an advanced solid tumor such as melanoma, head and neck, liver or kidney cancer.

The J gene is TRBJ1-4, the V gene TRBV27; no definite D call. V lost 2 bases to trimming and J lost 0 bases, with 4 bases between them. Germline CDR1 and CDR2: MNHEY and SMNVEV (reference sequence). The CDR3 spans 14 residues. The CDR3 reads CASSLTATNEKLFF. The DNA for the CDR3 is TGTGCCAGCAGTTTAACAGCAACTAATGAAAAACTGTTTTTT.

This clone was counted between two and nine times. The CDR3 protein is CSVAQNTEAFF. DNA of the CDR3: TGCAGTGTAGCACAGAACACTGAAGCTTTCTTT. V and J are TRBV20-1 and TRBJ1-1; D call uncertain. V shed 7 bases and J shed 1 base, with 7 bases lying between them. Germline V lookup: CDR1 DFQATT, CDR2 SNEGSKA (reference sequence). This CDR3 has 11 residues.

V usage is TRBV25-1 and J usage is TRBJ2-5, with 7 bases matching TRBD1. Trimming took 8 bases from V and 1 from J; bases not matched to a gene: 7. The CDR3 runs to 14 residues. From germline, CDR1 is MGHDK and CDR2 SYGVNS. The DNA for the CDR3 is TGTGCCAGCGGAGAACCAGGGGGCCAAGAGACCCAGTACTTC. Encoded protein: CASGEPGGQETQYF. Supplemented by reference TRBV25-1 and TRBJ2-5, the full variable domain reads EADIYQTPRYLVIGTGKKITLECSQTMGHDKMYWYQQDPGMELHLIHYSYGVNSTEKGDLSSESTVSRIRTEHFPLTLESARPSHTSQYLCASGEPGGQETQYFGPGTRLLVL.

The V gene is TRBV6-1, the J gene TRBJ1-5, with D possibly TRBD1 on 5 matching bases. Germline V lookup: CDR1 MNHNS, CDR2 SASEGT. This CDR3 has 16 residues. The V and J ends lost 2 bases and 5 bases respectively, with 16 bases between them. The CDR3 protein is CASSESGRDGYQPQHF. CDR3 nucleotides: TGTGCCAGCAGTGAAAGTGGAAGGGACGGATATCAGCCCCAGCATTTT.

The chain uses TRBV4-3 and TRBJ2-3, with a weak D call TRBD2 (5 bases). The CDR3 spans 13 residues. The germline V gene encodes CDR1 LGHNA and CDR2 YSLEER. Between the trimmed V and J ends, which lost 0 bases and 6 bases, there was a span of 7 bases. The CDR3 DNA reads TGCGCCAGCAGCCAAGAGAGGGAGGATACGCAGTATTTT. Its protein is CASSQEREDTQYF.

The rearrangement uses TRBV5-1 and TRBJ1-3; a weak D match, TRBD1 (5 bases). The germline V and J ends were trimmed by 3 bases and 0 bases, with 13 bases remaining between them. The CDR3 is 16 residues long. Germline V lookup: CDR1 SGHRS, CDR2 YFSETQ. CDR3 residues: CASSSGGSSSGNTIYF. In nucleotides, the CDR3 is TGCGCCAGCAGCTCCGGGGGATCTAGCTCTGGAAACACCATATATTTT.

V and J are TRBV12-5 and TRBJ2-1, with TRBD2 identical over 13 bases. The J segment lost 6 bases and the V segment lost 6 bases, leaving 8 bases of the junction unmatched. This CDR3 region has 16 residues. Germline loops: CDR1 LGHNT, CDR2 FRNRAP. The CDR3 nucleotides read TGTGCTAGTGGCCTCCCACTAGCGGGGGGGCGCAATGAGCAGTTCTTC. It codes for CASGLPLAGGRNEQFF.

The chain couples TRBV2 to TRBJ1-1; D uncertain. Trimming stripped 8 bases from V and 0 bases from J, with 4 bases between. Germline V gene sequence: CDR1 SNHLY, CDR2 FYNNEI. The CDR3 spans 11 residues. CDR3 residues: CASSLNTEAFF. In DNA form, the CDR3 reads TGTGCCAGCTCCTTGAACACTGAAGCTTTCTTT.

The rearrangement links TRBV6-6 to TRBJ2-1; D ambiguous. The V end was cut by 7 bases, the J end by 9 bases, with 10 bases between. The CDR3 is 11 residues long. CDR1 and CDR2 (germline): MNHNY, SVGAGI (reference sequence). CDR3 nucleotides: TGTGCCAGCATAGGGTCCGCTGAGCAGTTCTTC. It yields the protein CASIGSAEQFF.

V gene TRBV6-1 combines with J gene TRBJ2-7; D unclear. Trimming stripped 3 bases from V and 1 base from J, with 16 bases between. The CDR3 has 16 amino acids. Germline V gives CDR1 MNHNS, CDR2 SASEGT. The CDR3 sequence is CASSDALLKNSYEQYF. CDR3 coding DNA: TGTGCCAGCAGTGACGCACTCCTAAAGAATTCCTACGAGCAGTACTTC.

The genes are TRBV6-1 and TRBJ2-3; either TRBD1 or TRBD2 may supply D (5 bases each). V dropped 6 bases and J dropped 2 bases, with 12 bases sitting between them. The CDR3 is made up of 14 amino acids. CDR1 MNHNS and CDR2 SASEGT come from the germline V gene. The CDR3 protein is CASSRVGDTDTQYF. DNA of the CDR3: TGTGCCAGCAGCAGGGTGGGGGACACAGATACGCAGTATTTT.

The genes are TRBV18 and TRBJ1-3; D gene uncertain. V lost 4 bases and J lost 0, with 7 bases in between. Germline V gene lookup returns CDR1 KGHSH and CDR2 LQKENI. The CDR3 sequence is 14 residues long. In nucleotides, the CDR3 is TGTGCCAGCTCACTTACGGACTCTGGAAACACCATATATTTT. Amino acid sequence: CASSLTDSGNTIYF.

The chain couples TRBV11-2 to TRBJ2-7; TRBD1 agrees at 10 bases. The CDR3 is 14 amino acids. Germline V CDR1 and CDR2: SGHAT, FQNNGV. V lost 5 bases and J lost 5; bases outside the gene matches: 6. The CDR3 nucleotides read TGTGCCAGCAGCCTCCGACAGGGGGCCAACGAGCAGTACTTC. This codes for CASSLRQGANEQYF.

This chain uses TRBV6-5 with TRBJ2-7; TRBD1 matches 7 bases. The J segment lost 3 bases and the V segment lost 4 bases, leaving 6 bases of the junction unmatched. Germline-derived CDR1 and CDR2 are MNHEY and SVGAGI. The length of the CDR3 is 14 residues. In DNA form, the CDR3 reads TGTGCCAGCAGTTCCAGACAGGGTATCTACGAGCAGTACTTC. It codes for CASSSRQGIYEQYF.

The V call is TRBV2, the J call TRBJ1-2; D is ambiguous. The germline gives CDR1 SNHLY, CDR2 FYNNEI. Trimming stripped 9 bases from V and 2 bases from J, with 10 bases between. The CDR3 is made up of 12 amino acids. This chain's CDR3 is CASSAGNYGYTF. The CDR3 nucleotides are TGTGCCAGTTCCGCAGGAAACTATGGCTACACCTTC. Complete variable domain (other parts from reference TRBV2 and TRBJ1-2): EPEVTQTPSHQVTQMGQEVILRCVPISNHLYFYWYRQILGQKVEFLVSFYNNEISEKSEIFDDQFSVERPDGSNFTLKIRSTKLEDSAMYFCASSAGNYGYTFGSGTRLTVV.

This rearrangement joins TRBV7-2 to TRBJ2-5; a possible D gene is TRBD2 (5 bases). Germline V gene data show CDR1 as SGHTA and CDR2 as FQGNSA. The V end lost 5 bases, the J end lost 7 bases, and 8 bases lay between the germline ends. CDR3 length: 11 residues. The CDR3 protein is CASSRRGTQYF. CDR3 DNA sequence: TGTGCCAGCAGCCGCCGGGGGACCCAGTACTTC.

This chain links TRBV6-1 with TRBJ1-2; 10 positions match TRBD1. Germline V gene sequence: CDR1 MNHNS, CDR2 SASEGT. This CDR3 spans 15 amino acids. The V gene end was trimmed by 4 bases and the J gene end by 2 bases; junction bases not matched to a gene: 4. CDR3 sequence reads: CASSVWTGGNYGYTF. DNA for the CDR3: TGTGCCAGCAGTGTATGGACAGGGGGAAACTATGGCTACACCTTC.

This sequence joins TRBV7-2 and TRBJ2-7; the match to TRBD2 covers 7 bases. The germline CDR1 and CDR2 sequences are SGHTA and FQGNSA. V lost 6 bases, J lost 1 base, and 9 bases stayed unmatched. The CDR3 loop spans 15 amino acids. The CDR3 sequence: CASRLTGGTSYEQYF. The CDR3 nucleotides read TGTGCCAGCAGACTGACGGGGGGAACATCCTACGAGCAGTACTTC. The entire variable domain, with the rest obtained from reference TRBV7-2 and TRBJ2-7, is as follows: GAGVSQSPSNKVTEKGKDVELRCDPISGHTALYWYRQSLGQGLEFLIYFQGNSAPDKSGLPSDRFSAERTGGSVSTLTIQRTQQEDSAVYLCASRLTGGTSYEQYFGPGTRLTVT.

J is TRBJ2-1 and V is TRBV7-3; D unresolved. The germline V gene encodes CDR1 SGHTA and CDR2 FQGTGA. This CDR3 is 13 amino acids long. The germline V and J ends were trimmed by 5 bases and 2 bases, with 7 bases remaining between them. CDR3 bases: TGTGCCAGCAGCCCCTCCGCCTACAATGAGCAGTTCTTC. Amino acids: CASSPSAYNEQFF.

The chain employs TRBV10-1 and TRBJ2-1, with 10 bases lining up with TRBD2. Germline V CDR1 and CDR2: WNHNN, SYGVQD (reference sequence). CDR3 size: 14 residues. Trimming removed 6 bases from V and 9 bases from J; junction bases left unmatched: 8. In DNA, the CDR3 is TGCGCCAGCAGCACACTAGCGGGAATAGGTGAGCAGTTCTTC. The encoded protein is CASSTLAGIGEQFF.

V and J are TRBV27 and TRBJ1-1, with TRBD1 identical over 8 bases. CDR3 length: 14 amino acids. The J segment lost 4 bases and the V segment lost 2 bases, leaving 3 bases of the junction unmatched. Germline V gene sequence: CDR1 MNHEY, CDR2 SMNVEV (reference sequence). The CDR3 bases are TGTGCCAGCAGTTTACGGGACAGGTCCACTGAAGCTTTCTTT. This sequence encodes CASSLRDRSTEAFF.

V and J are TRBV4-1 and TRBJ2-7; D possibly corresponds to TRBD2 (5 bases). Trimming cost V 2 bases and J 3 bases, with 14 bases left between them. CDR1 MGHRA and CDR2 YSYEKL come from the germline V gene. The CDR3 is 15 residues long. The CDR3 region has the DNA TGCGCCAGCAGCCAACTCGACTTTCGGGACTACGAGCAGTACTTC. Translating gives CASSQLDFRDYEQYF.

This CDR3 reads CASSQDFASGNTIYF. CDR3 sequence (DNA): TGTGCCAGCAGCCAGGACTTTGCCTCTGGAAACACCATATATTTT. This rearrangement joins TRBV5-4 to TRBJ1-3, with D uncertain. The germline V gene has CDR1 SGHNT and CDR2 YYREEE (reference sequence). Between the trimmed V and J ends, which lost 4 bases and 0 bases, there was a span of 11 bases. This CDR3 spans 15 amino acids. The full variable domain, in which reference TRBV5-4 and TRBJ1-3 provide the parts outside the CDR3, is ETGVTQSPTHLIKTRGQQVTLRCSSQSGHNTVSWYQQALGQGPQFIFQYYREEENGRGNFPPRFSGLQFPNYSSELNVNALELDDSALYLCASSQDFASGNTIYFGEGSWLTVV.

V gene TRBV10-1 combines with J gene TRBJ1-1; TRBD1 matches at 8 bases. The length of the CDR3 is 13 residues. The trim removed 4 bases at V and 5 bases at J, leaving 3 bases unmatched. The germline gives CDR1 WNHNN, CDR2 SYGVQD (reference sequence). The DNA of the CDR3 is TGCGCCAGCAGTGCAGGGGGCCGGACTGAAGCTTTCTTT. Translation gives CASSAGGRTEAFF.

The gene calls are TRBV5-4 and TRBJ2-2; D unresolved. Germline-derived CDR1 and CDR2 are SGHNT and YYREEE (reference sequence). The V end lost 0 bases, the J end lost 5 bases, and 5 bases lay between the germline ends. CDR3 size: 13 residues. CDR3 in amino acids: CASSLARTGELFF. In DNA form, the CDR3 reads TGTGCCAGCAGCTTGGCTAGGACCGGGGAGCTGTTTTTT.